This T cell receptor (beta chain) was observed in a study of T-cell memory formation after mild COVID-19. Study summary: Largely, the TCR clusters proved donor specific.

General observations from the study: CD4/CD8 balance characterized clones contracting day 15 to 85, and CD4+ skew characterized later expanders. CM and EM subsets held most contracting CD4+ clones; EMRA held CD8+ ones.

TCRalpha and TCRbeta libraries used 5'RACE with constant-segment primers and UMIs. TCRdb reprocessed the 5' RACE reads with MiXCR, giving one entry per CDR3 protein. The sample contains fewer than 90,000 distinct CDR3 sequences, around 14% of which appear only once. To note about this clonotype: Its antigen is unknown.

The sequenced sample was PBMCs or a T cell subset sorted from them (not recorded which). The sequence came from an adult woman who had mild COVID-19 (a few samples of this study predate the infection). Cell type and time point are not known.

The CDR3 loop is CASSYSGGMPDNEQFF. CDR3 sequence (DNA): TGTGCCAGCAGTTACTCGGGAGGGATGCCCGACAATGAGCAGTTCTTC. The chain joins TRBV6-5 to TRBJ2-1, with 7 bases matching TRBD2. The junction had 7 bases not matched to a gene; V was cut back by 0 bases and J by 5 bases. The CDR3 is made up of 16 amino acids. Germline loops: CDR1 MNHEY, CDR2 SVGAGI.